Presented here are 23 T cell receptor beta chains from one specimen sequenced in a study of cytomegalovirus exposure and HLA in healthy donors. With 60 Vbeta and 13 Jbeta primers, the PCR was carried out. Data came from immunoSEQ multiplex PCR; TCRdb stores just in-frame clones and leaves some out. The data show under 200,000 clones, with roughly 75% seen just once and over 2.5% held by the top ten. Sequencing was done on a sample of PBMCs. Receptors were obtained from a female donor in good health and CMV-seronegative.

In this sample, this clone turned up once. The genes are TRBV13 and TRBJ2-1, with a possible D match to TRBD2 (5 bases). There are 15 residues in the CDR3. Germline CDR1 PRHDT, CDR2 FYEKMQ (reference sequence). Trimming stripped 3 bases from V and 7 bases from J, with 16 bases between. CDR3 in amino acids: CASSFTRGVVNEQFF. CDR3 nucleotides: TGTGCCAGCAGCTTTACACGGGGAGTTGTGAATGAGCAGTTCTTC.

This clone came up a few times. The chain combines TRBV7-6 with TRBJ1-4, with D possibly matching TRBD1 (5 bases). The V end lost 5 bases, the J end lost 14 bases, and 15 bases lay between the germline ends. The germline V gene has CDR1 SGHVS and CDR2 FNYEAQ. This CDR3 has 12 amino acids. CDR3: CASSPGPGDLFF. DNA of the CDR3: TGTGCCAGCAGCCCAGGGCCGGGTGACCTGTTTTTT.

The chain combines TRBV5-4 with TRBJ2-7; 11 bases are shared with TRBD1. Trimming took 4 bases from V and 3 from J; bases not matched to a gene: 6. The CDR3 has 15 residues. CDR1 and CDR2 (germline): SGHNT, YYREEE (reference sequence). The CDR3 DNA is TGTGCCAGCAGCGGGAGGACAGGGGGCGACTACGAGCAGTACTTC. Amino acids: CASSGRTGGDYEQYF. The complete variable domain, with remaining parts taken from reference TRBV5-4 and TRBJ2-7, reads ETGVTQSPTHLIKTRGQQVTLRCSSQSGHNTVSWYQQALGQGPQFIFQYYREEENGRGNFPPRFSGLQFPNYSSELNVNALELDDSALYLCASSGRTGGDYEQYFGPGTRLTVT.

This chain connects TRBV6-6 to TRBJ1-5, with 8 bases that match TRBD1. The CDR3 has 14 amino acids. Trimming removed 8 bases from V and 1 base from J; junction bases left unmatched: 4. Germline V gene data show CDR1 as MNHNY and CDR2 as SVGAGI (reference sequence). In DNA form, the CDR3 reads TGTGCCAGCCTGGGACAGGTGAGCAATCAGCCCCAGCATTTT. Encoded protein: CASLGQVSNQPQHF.

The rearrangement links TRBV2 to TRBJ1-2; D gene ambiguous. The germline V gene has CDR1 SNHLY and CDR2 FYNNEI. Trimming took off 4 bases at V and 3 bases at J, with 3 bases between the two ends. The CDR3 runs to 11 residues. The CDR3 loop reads CASSADYGYTF. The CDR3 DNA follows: TGTGCCAGCAGTGCAGACTATGGCTACACCTTC.

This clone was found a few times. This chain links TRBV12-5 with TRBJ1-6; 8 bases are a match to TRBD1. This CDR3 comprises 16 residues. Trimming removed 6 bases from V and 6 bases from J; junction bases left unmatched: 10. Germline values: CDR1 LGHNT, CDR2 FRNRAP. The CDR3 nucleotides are TGTGCTAGTGGCCTAACAGGGGGTGACGGTAATTCACCCCTCCACTTT. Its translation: CASGLTGGDGNSPLHF.

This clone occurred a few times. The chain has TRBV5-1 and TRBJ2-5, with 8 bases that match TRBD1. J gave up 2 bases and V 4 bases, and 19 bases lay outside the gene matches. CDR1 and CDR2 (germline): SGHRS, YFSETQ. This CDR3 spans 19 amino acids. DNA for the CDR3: TGCGCCAGCAGCACCCGATTAGTTCAGGGGGCCACAATACAAGAGACCCAGTACTTC. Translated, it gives CASSTRLVQGATIQETQYF.

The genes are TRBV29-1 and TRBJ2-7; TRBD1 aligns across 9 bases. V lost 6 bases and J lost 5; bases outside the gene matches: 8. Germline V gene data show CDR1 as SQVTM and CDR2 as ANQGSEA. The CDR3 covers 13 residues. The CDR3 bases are TGCAGCGTCGGGGACAGGGTTGGAAACGAGCAGTACTTC. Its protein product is CSVGDRVGNEQYF.

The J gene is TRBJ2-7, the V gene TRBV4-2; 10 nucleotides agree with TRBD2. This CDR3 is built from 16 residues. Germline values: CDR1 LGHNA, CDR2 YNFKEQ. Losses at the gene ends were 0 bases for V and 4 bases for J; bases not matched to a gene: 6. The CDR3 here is CASSQDSAGGGYEQYF. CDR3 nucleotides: TGTGCCAGCAGCCAAGATTCAGCGGGAGGGGGGTACGAGCAGTACTTC.

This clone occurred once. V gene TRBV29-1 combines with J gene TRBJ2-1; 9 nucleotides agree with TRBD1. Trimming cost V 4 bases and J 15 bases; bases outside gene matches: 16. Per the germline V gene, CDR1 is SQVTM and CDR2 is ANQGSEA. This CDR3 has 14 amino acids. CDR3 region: CSVGHRQGVAGGFF. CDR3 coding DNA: TGCAGCGTTGGCCACCGACAGGGGGTTGCCGGGGGGTTCTTC.

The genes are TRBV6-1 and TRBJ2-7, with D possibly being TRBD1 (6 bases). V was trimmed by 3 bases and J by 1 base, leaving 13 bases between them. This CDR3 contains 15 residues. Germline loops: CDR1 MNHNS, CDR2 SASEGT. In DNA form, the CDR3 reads TGTGCCAGCAGTGAGGGAAGAGACAGGTCCTACGAGCAGTACTTC. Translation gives CASSEGRDRSYEQYF.

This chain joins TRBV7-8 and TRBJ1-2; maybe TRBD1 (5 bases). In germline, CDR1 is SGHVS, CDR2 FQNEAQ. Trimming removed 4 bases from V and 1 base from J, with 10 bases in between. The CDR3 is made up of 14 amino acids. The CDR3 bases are TGTGCCAGCAGCTCCAACAGGATTAACTATGGCTACACCTTC. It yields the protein CASSSNRINYGYTF.

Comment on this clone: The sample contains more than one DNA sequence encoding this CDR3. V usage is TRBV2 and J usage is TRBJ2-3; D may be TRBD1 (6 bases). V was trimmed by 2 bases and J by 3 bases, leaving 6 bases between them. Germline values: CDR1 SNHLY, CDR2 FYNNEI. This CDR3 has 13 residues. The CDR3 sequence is CASSERGTDTQYF. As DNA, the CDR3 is TGTGCCAGCAGTGAAAGGGGGACAGATACGCAGTATTTT.

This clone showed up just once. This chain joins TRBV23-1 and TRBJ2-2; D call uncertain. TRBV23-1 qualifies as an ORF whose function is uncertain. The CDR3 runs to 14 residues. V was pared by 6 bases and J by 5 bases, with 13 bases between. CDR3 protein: CASSQPGSTGELFF. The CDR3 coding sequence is TGCGCCAGCAGCCAACCGGGTTCTACCGGGGAGCTGTTTTTT.

In DNA form, the CDR3 reads TGTGCCAGCAGCTTAGAGGCAGGGGAAGAGACCCAGTACTTC. Amino acids: CASSLEAGEETQYF. The chain uses TRBV7-6 and TRBJ2-5, with D maybe TRBD1 (6 bases). Trimming took off 1 base at V and 3 bases at J, with 9 bases between the two ends. Germline V gives CDR1 SGHVS, CDR2 FNYEAQ. CDR3 length: 14 amino acids.

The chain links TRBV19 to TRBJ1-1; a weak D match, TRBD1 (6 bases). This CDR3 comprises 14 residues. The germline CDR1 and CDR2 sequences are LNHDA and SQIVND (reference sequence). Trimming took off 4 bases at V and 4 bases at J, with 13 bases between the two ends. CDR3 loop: CASSKGVGTTEAFF. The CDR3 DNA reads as TGTGCCAGTAGTAAGGGGGTGGGGACCACTGAAGCTTTCTTT.

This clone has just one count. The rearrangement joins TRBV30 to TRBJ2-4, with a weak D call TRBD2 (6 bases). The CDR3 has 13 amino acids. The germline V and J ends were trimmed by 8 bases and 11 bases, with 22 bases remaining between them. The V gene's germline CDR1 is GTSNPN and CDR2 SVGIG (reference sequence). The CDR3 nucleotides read TGTGCCGCCGGGACTCTCCCCACCCGCCTTCAGTACTTC. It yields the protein CAAGTLPTRLQYF.

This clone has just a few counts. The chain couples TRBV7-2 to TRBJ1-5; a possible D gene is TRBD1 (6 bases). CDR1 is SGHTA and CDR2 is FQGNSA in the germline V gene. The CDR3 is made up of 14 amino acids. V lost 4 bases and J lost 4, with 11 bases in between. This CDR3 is CASSSTGINQPQHF. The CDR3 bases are TGTGCCAGCAGCTCTACAGGGATTAATCAGCCCCAGCATTTT.

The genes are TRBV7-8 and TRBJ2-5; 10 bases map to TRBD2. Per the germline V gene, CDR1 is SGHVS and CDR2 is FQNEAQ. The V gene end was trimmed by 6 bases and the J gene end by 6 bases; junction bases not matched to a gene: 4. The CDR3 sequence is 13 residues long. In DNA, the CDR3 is TGTGCCAGCAGGGACACTAGCGGGAAGACCCAGTACTTC. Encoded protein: CASRDTSGKTQYF.

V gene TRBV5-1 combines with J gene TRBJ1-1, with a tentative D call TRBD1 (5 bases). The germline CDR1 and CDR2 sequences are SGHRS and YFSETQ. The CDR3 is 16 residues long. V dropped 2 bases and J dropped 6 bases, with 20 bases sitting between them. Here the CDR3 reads CASSFIRTPPRAEAFF. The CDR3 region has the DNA TGCGCCAGCAGCTTCATTCGGACACCCCCCCGCGCTGAAGCTTTCTTT.

The CDR3 region has the DNA TGTGCCAGCAGCCCCGGACAGAGCCGCTCTGGAAACACCATATATTTT. Its translation: CASSPGQSRSGNTIYF. The rearrangement uses TRBV7-2 and TRBJ1-3; D possibly corresponds to TRBD1 (6 bases). The V end lost 5 bases, the J end lost 0 bases, and 14 bases lay between the germline ends. Germline CDR1 SGHTA, CDR2 FQGNSA. The CDR3 extends over 16 amino acids. The full variable domain, completed using reference TRBV7-2 and TRBJ1-3, is GAGVSQSPSNKVTEKGKDVELRCDPISGHTALYWYRQSLGQGLEFLIYFQGNSAPDKSGLPSDRFSAERTGGSVSTLTIQRTQQEDSAVYLCASSPGQSRSGNTIYFGEGSWLTVV.

The CDR3 sequence: CASSPERVGSPKFF. The CDR3 bases are TGTGCCAGCAGCCCAGAAAGAGTGGGCAGTCCGAAGTTCTTC. V gene TRBV7-2 combines with J gene TRBJ2-1, with unresolved D. This CDR3 is 14 amino acids long. Looked up from germline, CDR1 is SGHTA and CDR2 is FQGNSA. With 5 bases removed from V and 14 bases from J, the gap between germline ends came to 22 bases. Supplemented by reference TRBV7-2 and TRBJ2-1, the full variable domain reads GAGVSQSPSNKVTEKGKDVELRCDPISGHTALYWYRQSLGQGLEFLIYFQGNSAPDKSGLPSDRFSAERTGGSVSTLTIQRTQQEDSAVYLCASSPERVGSPKFFGPGTRLTVL.

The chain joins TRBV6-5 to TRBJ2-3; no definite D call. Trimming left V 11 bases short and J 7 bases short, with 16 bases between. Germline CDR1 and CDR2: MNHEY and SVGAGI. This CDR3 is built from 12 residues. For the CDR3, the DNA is TGTGCCTCCGGCCGGGTGTCGAATACGCAGTATTTT. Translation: CASGRVSNTQYF.